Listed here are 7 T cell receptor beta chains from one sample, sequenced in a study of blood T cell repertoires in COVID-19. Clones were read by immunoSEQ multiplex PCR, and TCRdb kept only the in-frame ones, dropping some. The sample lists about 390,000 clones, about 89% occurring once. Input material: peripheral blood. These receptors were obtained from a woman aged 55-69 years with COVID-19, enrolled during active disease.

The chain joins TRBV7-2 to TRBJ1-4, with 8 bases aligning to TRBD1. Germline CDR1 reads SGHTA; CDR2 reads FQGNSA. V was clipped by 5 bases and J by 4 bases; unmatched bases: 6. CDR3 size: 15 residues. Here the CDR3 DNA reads TGTGCCAGCAGCCGGACAGGGACCAATAATGAAAAACTGTTTTTT. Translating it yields CASSRTGTNNEKLFF.

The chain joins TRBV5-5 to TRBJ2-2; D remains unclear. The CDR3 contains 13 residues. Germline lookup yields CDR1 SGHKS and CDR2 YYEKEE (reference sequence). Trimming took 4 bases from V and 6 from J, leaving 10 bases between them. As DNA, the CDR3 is TGTGCCAGCAGCCCCAGTGCGGCCGGGGAGCTGTTTTTT. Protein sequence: CASSPSAAGELFF.

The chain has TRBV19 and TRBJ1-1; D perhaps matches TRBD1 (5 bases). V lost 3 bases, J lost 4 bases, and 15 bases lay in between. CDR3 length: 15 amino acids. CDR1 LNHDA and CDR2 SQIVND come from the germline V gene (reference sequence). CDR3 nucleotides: TGTGCCAGTAGTATCGTAGCGGGGCAGGGCACTGAAGCTTTCTTT. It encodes CASSIVAGQGTEAFF.

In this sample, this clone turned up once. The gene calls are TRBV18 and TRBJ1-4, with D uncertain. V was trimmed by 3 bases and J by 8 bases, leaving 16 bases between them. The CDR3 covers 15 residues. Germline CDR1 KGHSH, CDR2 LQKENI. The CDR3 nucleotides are TGTGCCAGCTCACCCCAATCGGGTTTCGGGGAAAAACTGTTTTTT. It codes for CASSPQSGFGEKLFF.

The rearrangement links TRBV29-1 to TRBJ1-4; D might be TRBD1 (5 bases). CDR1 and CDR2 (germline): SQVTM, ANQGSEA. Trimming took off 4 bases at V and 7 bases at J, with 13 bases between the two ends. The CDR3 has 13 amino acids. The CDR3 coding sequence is TGCAGCGTTGTATTGGGGCCAGGTGAAAAACTGTTTTTT. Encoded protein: CSVVLGPGEKLFF. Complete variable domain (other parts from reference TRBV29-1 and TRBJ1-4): SAVISQKPSRDICQRGTSLTIQCQVDSQVTMMFWYRQQPGQSLTLIATANQGSEATYESGFVIDKFPISRPNLTFSTLTVSNMSPEDSSIYLCSVVLGPGEKLFFGSGTQLSVL.

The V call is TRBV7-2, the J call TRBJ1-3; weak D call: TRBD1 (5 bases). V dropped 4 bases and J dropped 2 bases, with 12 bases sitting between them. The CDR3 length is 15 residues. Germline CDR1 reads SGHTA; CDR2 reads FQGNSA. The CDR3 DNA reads TGTGCCAGCAGCTCAACCAGGGTCGCTGGAAACACCATATATTTT. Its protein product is CASSSTRVAGNTIYF.

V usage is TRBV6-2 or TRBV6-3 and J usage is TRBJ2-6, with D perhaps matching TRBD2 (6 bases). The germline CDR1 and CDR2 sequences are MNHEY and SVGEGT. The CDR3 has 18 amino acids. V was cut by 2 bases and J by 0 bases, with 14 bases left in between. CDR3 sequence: CASSYGWRGTSGANVLTF. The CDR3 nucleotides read TGTGCCAGCAGTTACGGCTGGCGGGGAACCTCTGGGGCCAACGTCCTGACTTTC.